The 20 T cell receptor beta chains reported below all come from one sample, sequenced in a study of blood T cells in healthy people across ages. A sample-barcoded 5' primer and a J-beta primer mix were used in a second PCR of roughly 7 to 11 cycles. Each CDR3 protein is one row after TCRdb ran MiXCR on the 5' RACE reads. The data show about 630,000 distinct CDR3 sequences, around 20% seen once. The specimen was blood. The receptor source for this set is a man between 70 and 80 years old in good health.

In this sample, this clonotype turned up a few times. This sequence joins TRBV4-1 and TRBJ2-7; the D is unclear. V was shortened by 2 bases and J by 3 bases, with 20 bases between the two germline ends. Germline CDR1 reads MGHRA; CDR2 reads YSYEKL. This CDR3 spans 17 amino acids. The CDR3 sequence is CASSQPTYGSSNYEQYF. The CDR3 nucleotides read TGCGCCAGCAGCCAACCCACGTACGGGTCCTCGAACTACGAGCAGTACTTC.

The chain couples TRBV7-9 to TRBJ2-6; D gene uncertain. CDR3 length: 16 amino acids. Trimming cost V 8 bases and J 2 bases, with 16 bases left between them. Germline CDR1 SEHNR, CDR2 FQNEAQ (reference sequence). In DNA form, the CDR3 reads TGTGCCAGCGGTGGAACAGCCCTTGCTGGGGCCAACGTCCTGACTTTC. Translated: CASGGTALAGANVLTF. The complete variable domain, with remaining parts taken from reference TRBV7-9 and TRBJ2-6, reads DTGVSQNPRHKITKRGQNVTFRCDPISEHNRLYWYRQTLGQGPEFLTYFQNEAQLEKSRLLSDRFSAERPKGSFSTLEIQRTEQGDSAMYLCASGGTALAGANVLTFGAGSRLTVL.

The chain joins TRBV7-6 to TRBJ1-1; D ambiguous. With 1 base removed from V and 0 bases from J, the gap between germline ends came to 9 bases. This CDR3 is 15 amino acids long. Looked up from germline, CDR1 is SGHVS and CDR2 is FNYEAQ. CDR3 residues: CASSLDGDLNTEAFF. As DNA, the CDR3 is TGTGCCAGCAGCTTAGATGGCGACTTGAACACTGAAGCTTTCTTT.

This clonotype was detected only a few times. The gene calls are TRBV3-1 and TRBJ2-1; D possibly matches TRBD1 or TRBD2 (5 bases each). V lost 6 bases and J 6 bases, leaving 12 bases between the germline ends. The CDR3 is 13 residues long. The V gene's germline CDR1 is LGHDT and CDR2 YNNKEL (reference sequence). The CDR3 loop is CASRSWGPNEQFF. The CDR3 DNA reads TGTGCCAGCAGGAGCTGGGGACCCAATGAGCAGTTCTTC.

The CDR3 nucleotides are TGCGCCAGCAGCTTGGGGACTAGCGGGAGGGCTGGGACAGATACGCAGTATTTT. This codes for CASSLGTSGRAGTDTQYF. The chain employs TRBV5-1 and TRBJ2-3; TRBD2 agrees at 15 bases. Germline V lookup: CDR1 SGHRS, CDR2 YFSETQ. V trimming: 0 bases; J trimming: 3 bases; junction bases outside the gene matches: 5. The CDR3 consists of 18 residues.

This clonotype appeared a few times. The V call is TRBV29-1, the J call TRBJ2-5; 8 bases are a match to TRBD2. The length of the CDR3 is 15 residues. After removal of 2 bases from V and 11 bases from J, the junction contained 16 bases not matched to a gene. Germline CDR1 is SQVTM and CDR2 is ANQGSEA. Here the CDR3 reads CSVESAGTRTREQYF. CDR3 bases: TGCAGCGTTGAATCAGCCGGGACTAGAACTAGGGAGCAGTACTTC.

To note about this clonotype: The junction departs from the called germline gene at one end, perhaps through a read error. The V and J genes are TRBV5-5 and TRBJ2-5; D ambiguous. This CDR3 contains 14 residues. Germline values: CDR1 SGHKS, CDR2 YYEKEE (reference sequence). CDR3 in DNA: TGTGCCAGCAGCTTGGTGGGATCCGAAGAGGCCCAGTACTTC. It is translated as CASSLVGSEEAQYF.

This clonotype was seen more than once but under ten times. The rearrangement links TRBV7-6 to TRBJ2-7; D might be TRBD1 (6 bases). The CDR3 runs 14 residues. The germline CDR1 and CDR2 sequences are SGHVS and FNYEAQ. Trimming stripped 3 bases from V and 1 base from J, with 10 bases between. The CDR3 nucleotides read TGTGCCAGCAGCTTCCGAACAGGGTCCTACGAGCAGTACTTC. As protein: CASSFRTGSYEQYF.

This clonotype was seen a few times. This chain links TRBV7-9 with TRBJ2-2, with D possibly matching TRBD2 (6 bases). V was shortened by 4 bases and J by 0 bases, with 9 bases between the two germline ends. CDR1 is SEHNR, CDR2 FQNEAQ, per germline (reference sequence). This CDR3 spans 15 amino acids. CDR3 sequence: CASSSRGTNTGELFF. CDR3 in DNA: TGTGCCAGCAGCTCGCGGGGAACGAACACCGGGGAGCTGTTTTTT.

As for this clonotype: Because the CDR3's place on the DNA is in doubt, the DNA is left out and the CDR3 is given as listed by TCRdb. J is TRBJ2-5 and V is TRBV5-1; TRBD1, the D gene given by the table, was not confirmed from the DNA. Germline CDR1 reads SGHRS; CDR2 reads YFSETQ. The CDR3 sequence runs 17 residues, both termini included. This chain's CDR3 is CASSWGSGTGSQETRYF.

The rearrangement links TRBV9 to TRBJ1-4, with TRBD1 as a possible D gene (5 bases). In germline, CDR1 is SGDLS, CDR2 YYNGEE. The CDR3 runs to 13 residues. V was trimmed by 4 bases and J by 6 bases, leaving 10 bases between them. CDR3 residues: CASSTRDHEKLFF. DNA for the CDR3: TGTGCCAGCAGCACCCGGGACCATGAAAAACTGTTTTTT.

The J gene is TRBJ2-2, the V gene TRBV3-1; 8 bases align to TRBD2. The CDR3 is 16 amino acids. Germline CDR1 and CDR2: LGHDT and YNNKEL (reference sequence). Trimming took 4 bases from V and 6 from J; bases not matched to a gene: 10. CDR3 nucleotides: TGTGCCAGCAGCCCAACGGGAGGGAGAATTTCCGGGGAGCTGTTTTTT. The encoded protein is CASSPTGGRISGELFF.

The CDR3 region is CASSPWTGDTDTQYF. The CDR3 DNA follows: TGCGCCAGCAGCCCCTGGACAGGAGACACAGATACGCAGTATTTT. The chain has TRBV5-1 and TRBJ2-3; 7 bases align to TRBD1. Germline values: CDR1 SGHRS, CDR2 YFSETQ. J was trimmed by 2 bases and V by 4 bases; bases with no gene match: 7. The CDR3 contains 15 residues.

This clonotype was found a few times. V usage is TRBV9 and J usage is TRBJ2-3; perhaps TRBD2 as D (6 bases). V shed 0 bases and J shed 0 bases, with 20 bases lying between them. Germline CDR1 is SGDLS and CDR2 is YYNGEE. This CDR3 is built from 19 residues. The CDR3 spells CASSVGPAGTPTSTDTQYF. CDR3 nucleotides: TGTGCCAGCAGCGTAGGACCAGCAGGGACTCCCACCAGCACAGATACGCAGTATTTT.

As concerns this clonotype: Its ends do not fully match the called genes, so a read error is possible. The rearrangement uses TRBV9 and TRBJ2-4; 9 bases line up with TRBD1. This CDR3 contains 18 residues. CDR1 and CDR2 from the germline V gene are SGDLS and YYNGEE. The CDR3 nucleotides read TGTGCCAGCAGCCCCCAGCGAGGGGGACAGGGCGCCAAAAACATTCGGTACTTC. It is translated as CASSPQRGGQGAKNIRYF.

This clonotype was seen many times. This rearrangement joins TRBV18 to TRBJ2-5; 7 bases map to TRBD1. V was clipped by 8 bases and J by 2 bases; unmatched bases: 8. The CDR3 loop spans 14 amino acids. Per the germline V gene, CDR1 is KGHSH and CDR2 is LQKENI. CDR3 nucleotide sequence: TGTGCCAGCAGCCCGCCGGGACAGCAAGAGACCCAGTACTTC. Encoded protein: CASSPPGQQETQYF.

This clonotype was found once. The chain links TRBV27 to TRBJ2-3, with 7 bases aligning to TRBD2. Germline assignment: CDR1 MNHEY and CDR2 SMNVEV (reference sequence). Trimming removed 3 bases from V and 0 bases from J; junction bases left unmatched: 9. This CDR3 is 17 amino acids long. CDR3 sequence reads: CASSFRAGSSSTDTQYF. The CDR3 coding sequence is TGTGCCAGCAGTTTCCGAGCGGGGTCCTCTAGCACAGATACGCAGTATTTT.

The table lists this clonotype with a few counts. The chain combines TRBV25-1 with TRBJ1-2; no definite D call. The CDR3 is 13 residues long. Per the germline V gene, CDR1 is MGHDK and CDR2 is SYGVNS. V gave up 1 base and J gave up 6 bases, with 9 bases separating them. CDR3 in amino acids: CASSESWVDGYTF. CDR3 coding DNA: TGTGCCAGCAGTGAATCCTGGGTCGATGGCTACACCTTC.

In this sample, this clonotype turned up a few times. The chain links TRBV7-2 to TRBJ2-3, with 9 bases lining up with TRBD2. This CDR3 comprises 16 residues. Trimming removed 2 bases from V and 6 bases from J; junction bases left unmatched: 9. Germline CDR1 and CDR2: SGHTA and FQGNSA. The CDR3 DNA is TGTGCCAGCAGCTTACCGGCGGGAGGGCCGATCGATACGCAGTATTTT. Protein: CASSLPAGGPIDTQYF.

This sequence joins TRBV7-2 and TRBJ1-1; 7 positions agree with TRBD1. The V gene end was trimmed by 2 bases and the J gene end by 1 base; junction bases not matched to a gene: 4. The CDR3 has 15 amino acids. CDR1 and CDR2 (germline): SGHTA, FQGNSA. The CDR3 sequence: CASSLLGQKNTEAFF. The CDR3 nucleotides read TGTGCCAGCAGCTTATTGGGACAGAAGAACACTGAAGCTTTCTTT.